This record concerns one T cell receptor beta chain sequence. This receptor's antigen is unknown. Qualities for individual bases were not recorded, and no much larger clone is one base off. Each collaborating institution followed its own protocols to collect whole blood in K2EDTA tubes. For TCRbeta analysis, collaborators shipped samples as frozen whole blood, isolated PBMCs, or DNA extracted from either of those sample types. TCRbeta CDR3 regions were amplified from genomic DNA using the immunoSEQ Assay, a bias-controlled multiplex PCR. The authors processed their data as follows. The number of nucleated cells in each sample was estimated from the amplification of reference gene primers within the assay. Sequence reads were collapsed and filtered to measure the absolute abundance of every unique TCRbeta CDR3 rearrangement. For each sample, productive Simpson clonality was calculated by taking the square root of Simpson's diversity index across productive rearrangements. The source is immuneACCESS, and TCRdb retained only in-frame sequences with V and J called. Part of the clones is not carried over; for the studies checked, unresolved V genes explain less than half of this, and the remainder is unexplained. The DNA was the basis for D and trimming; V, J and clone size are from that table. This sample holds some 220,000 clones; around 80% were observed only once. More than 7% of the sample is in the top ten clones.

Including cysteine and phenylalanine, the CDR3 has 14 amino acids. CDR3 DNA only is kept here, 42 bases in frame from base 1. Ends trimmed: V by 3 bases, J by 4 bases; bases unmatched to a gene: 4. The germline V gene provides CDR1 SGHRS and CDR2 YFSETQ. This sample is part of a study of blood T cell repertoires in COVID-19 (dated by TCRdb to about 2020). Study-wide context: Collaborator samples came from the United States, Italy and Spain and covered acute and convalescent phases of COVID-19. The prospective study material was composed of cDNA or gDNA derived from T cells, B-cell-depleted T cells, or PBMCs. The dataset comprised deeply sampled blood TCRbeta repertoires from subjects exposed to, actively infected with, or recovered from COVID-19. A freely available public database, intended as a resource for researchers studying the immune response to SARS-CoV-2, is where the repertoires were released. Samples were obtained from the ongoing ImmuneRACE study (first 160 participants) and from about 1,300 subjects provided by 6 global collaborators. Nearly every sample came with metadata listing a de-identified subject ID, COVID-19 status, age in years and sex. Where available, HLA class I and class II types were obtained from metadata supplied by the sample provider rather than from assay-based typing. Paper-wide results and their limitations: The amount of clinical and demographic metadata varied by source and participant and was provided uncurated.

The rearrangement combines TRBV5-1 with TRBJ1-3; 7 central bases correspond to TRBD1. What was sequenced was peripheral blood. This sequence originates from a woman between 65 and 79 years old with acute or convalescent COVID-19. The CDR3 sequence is CASSSGTVGNTIYF. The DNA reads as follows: TGCGCCAGCAGCTCGGGGACAGTCGGAAACACCATATATTTT.